This TCR beta chain was sequenced in a study of chemoradiotherapy in HPV16-positive cancers. Looking at the study overall: Candidate HPV-specific T-cell clones and common TCR motifs came from functional assays in a couple of HPV16-positive patients.

Concerning this clone: Its antigen is as yet unknown.

Repeated repertoire sampling spanned the course of chemoradiotherapy. Findings and caveats of the study: In HPV16-positive patients, HPV-responsive T-cell expansion tracked better recurrence-free survival. HPV-specific T cells were functionally defined from only two HPV16-positive patients.

TCRdb keeps only in-frame clones here, not all; method: immunoSEQ multiplex PCR. The data show some 5,000 clones, with about 73% seen just once and more than 30% held by the top ten. This TCR derives from a human donor with HPV-associated anogenital cancer. This material was obtained from a patient who underwent chemoradiotherapy.

The CDR3 DNA reads TGCGCCAGCAGCTTGGTTGGGGTGGGGGCTGCTTTCTTT. Encoded protein: CASSLVGVGAAFF. This chain joins TRBV5-1 and TRBJ1-1, with D possibly matching TRBD1 (6 bases). V was pared by 0 bases and J by 11 bases, with 14 bases between. The CDR3 runs to 13 residues. Germline V gene data show CDR1 as SGHRS and CDR2 as YFSETQ.